A selection of T cell receptor beta chains follows, all from one sample in a study of blood T cell repertoires in COVID-19. Data came from immunoSEQ multiplex PCR; TCRdb stores just in-frame clones and leaves some out. Of 250,000 to 300,000 clones listed, approximately 83% are singletons. The sample consisted of PBMCs or T cells enriched from blood (not recorded which). Receptor source: a woman aged 50 to 65 who had recovered from COVID-19. CDR3s include the opening cysteine and the closing phenylalanine or tryptophan. The D gene is left open where the match is weak. Rows may omit the clone size; those that give it use once, few, many or a size class.

v_gene: TRBV7-2
d_gene: TRBD1
abundance: -
j_gene: TRBJ2-7
len: 15
CDR3nt: TGTGCCAGCAGCACTCCCGGGGACAGGGTCCACGAGCAGTACTTC
CDR3aa: CASSTPGDRVHEQYF

v_gene: TRBV28
d_gene: TRBD2
abundance: few
j_gene: TRBJ2-1
len: 16
CDR3nt: TGTGCCAGCAGAAGTCCGGGACTAGCGGGAGGGCATGAGCAGTTCTTC
CDR3aa: CASRSPGLAGGHEQFF

v_gene: TRBV28
d_gene: -
abundance: -
j_gene: TRBJ1-5
len: 15
CDR3nt: TGTGCCAGCAATTCGGTCAGGGTTGGAAATCAGCCCCAGCATTTT
CDR3aa: CASNSVRVGNQPQHF

v_gene: TRBV28
d_gene: TRBD2
abundance: -
j_gene: TRBJ2-1
len: 17
CDR3nt: TGTGCCAGCAGTTACCCCTTACTAGCGGGAGGGGGCAATGAGCAGTTCTTC
CDR3aa: CASSYPLLAGGGNEQFF

v_gene: TRBV19
d_gene: TRBD1
abundance: -
j_gene: TRBJ1-5
len: 15
CDR3nt: TGTGCCAGTAGTATTGGAAGAGGGGGCGGACAGCCCCAGCATTTT
CDR3aa: CASSIGRGGGQPQHF

v_gene: TRBV28
d_gene: -
abundance: -
j_gene: TRBJ1-3
len: 15
CDR3nt: TGTGCCAGCAGCGAGGGGGTGACCACTGGAAACACCATATATTTT
CDR3aa: CASSEGVTTGNTIYF

v_gene: TRBV28
d_gene: TRBD2
abundance: few
j_gene: TRBJ2-1
len: 17
CDR3nt: TGTGCCAGCAGTGGGACTAGCGGGAGTAGTTTCTACAATGAGCAGTTCTTC
CDR3aa: CASSGTSGSSFYNEQFF

v_gene: TRBV6-5
d_gene: -
abundance: -
j_gene: TRBJ2-3
len: 13
CDR3nt: TGTGCCAGCAGTAACAGGGAACCAGATACGCAGTATTTT
CDR3aa: CASSNREPDTQYF

v_gene: TRBV28
d_gene: TRBD2
abundance: -
j_gene: TRBJ2-7
len: 14
CDR3nt: TGTGCCAGCAGTTTAGCGGGGGGCGAATACGAGCAGTACTTC
CDR3aa: CASSLAGGEYEQYF

v_gene: TRBV28
d_gene: -
abundance: -
j_gene: TRBJ2-7
len: 15
CDR3nt: TGTGCCAGCAGCCTAGGGGCAGGCACCGTCTACGAGCAGTACTTC
CDR3aa: CASSLGAGTVYEQYF

v_gene: TRBV2
d_gene: -
abundance: -
j_gene: TRBJ2-7
len: 15
CDR3nt: TGTGCCAGCAGTGTGAGGGGGACTAATGTCTACGAGCAGTACTTC
CDR3aa: CASSVRGTNVYEQYF

v_gene: TRBV7-8
d_gene: TRBD1
abundance: few
j_gene: TRBJ2-7
len: 16
CDR3nt: TGTGCCAGCAGCTTGGGGACAGTGCTACTCAACAGCGAGCAGTACTTC
CDR3aa: CASSLGTVLLNSEQYF

v_gene: TRBV28
d_gene: TRBD2
abundance: -
j_gene: TRBJ2-1
len: 14
CDR3nt: TGTGCCACCCGACTAGCGGGAGCCCGGGGTGAGCAGTTCTTC
CDR3aa: CATRLAGARGEQFF

v_gene: TRBV10-3
d_gene: -
abundance: -
j_gene: TRBJ2-7
len: 13
CDR3nt: TGTGCCATCAGCAGGGAAAGCTCCTACGAGCAGTACTTC
CDR3aa: CAISRESSYEQYF

v_gene: TRBV7-9
d_gene: TRBD2
abundance: -
j_gene: TRBJ2-3
len: 16
CDR3nt: TGTGCCAGCAGCTTCTCGGGGGGGAGGGCCCCCGATACGCAGTATTTT
CDR3aa: CASSFSGGRAPDTQYF

v_gene: TRBV3-1/TRBV3-2
d_gene: -
abundance: -
j_gene: TRBJ2-7
len: 16
CDR3nt: TGTGCCAGCAGCCGATCCGGGACTCCGAATTCCTACGAGCAGTACTTC
CDR3aa: CASSRSGTPNSYEQYF

v_gene: TRBV5-4
d_gene: -
abundance: -
j_gene: TRBJ2-7
len: 12
CDR3nt: TGTGCCAGCAGCTTGCGTCTGGAGGAGCAGTACTTC
CDR3aa: CASSLRLEEQYF

v_gene: TRBV6-5
d_gene: -
abundance: -
j_gene: TRBJ1-6
len: 12
CDR3nt: TGTGCCAGCAGCCGACAGGAGTCACCCCTCCACTTT
CDR3aa: CASSRQESPLHF

v_gene: TRBV18
d_gene: -
abundance: -
j_gene: TRBJ1-2
len: 15
CDR3nt: TGTGCCAGCTCACCGTTTGGGACGGCCGGGGGTGGCTACACCTTC
CDR3aa: CASSPFGTAGGGYTF

v_gene: TRBV14
d_gene: -
abundance: -
j_gene: TRBJ2-1
len: 15
CDR3nt: TGTGCCAGCAGCCACGTCGGGACACACTACAATGAGCAGTTCTTC
CDR3aa: CASSHVGTHYNEQFF

v_gene: TRBV28
d_gene: TRBD1
abundance: -
j_gene: TRBJ1-1
len: 12
CDR3nt: TGTGCCGCAGAGGGGGCTGTCGGTGAAGCTTTCTTT
CDR3aa: CAAEGAVGEAFF

v_gene: TRBV5-1
d_gene: -
abundance: -
j_gene: TRBJ2-1
len: 12
CDR3nt: TGCGCCAGCAGGCCAGGGCCCCATGAGCAGTTCTTC
CDR3aa: CASRPGPHEQFF

v_gene: TRBV7-6
d_gene: -
abundance: -
j_gene: TRBJ1-6
len: 16
CDR3nt: TGTGCCAGCAGCTTAGCCCCAACAGGAATAAATTCACCCCTCCACTTT
CDR3aa: CASSLAPTGINSPLHF

v_gene: TRBV5-1
d_gene: -
abundance: -
j_gene: TRBJ2-5
len: 13
CDR3nt: TGCGCCAGCAGTTCGCGGGGAGAAGAGACCCAGTACTTC
CDR3aa: CASSSRGEETQYF

v_gene: TRBV5-1
d_gene: TRBD2
abundance: -
j_gene: TRBJ2-7
len: 15
CDR3nt: TGCGCCAGCAGCTTGGGACTGGGAGGGGTCGATGGGCAGTACTTC
CDR3aa: CASSLGLGGVDGQYF

v_gene: TRBV7-8
d_gene: TRBD2
abundance: -
j_gene: TRBJ2-7
len: 15
CDR3nt: TGTGCCAGCAGCTTAGCACTAGCGAACTTTGGTGAGCAGTACTTC
CDR3aa: CASSLALANFGEQYF